This T cell receptor beta chain stems from a study of shared clonotypes between healthy human individuals. Study results and caveats: Non-shared clonotypes showed lower generation probabilities than clonotypes common to all four donors.

Donors, healthy HIV-negative adults, lacked recent acute infections or vaccinations. Deletions cut 1 base from V and 4 bases from J, with 19 bases between. Germline CDR1 is SEHNR and CDR2 is FQNEAQ (reference sequence). The CDR3 spans 17 residues. As to this clone: Antigen specificity is unknown.

Per the study methods: Junction-only sequences without quality scores were provided by ImmunoSEQ, so filtering was different. Some clones are missing from TCRdb's copy, which holds only in-frame ones; the method was immunoSEQ multiplex PCR. Clone size and V and J calls were adopted from that table, with D and trimming inferred from the DNA. The sample carries roughly 2.5 million clones, more than 80% recorded once. What was sequenced was naive CD4+ T cells sorted from blood. Subset meaning: CD45RA+ positively selected. The TCR was taken from a man between 18 and 29 years old in good health. The chain recombines TRBV7-9 with TRBJ1-2; D perhaps matches TRBD1 (5 bases). CDR3 residues: CASSLGGQNSRAYGYTF. The DNA for the CDR3 is TGTGCCAGCAGCTTAGGGGGCCAGAACTCTAGGGCCTATGGCTACACCTTC.